This T cell receptor beta chain was sequenced during a study of cytomegalovirus exposure and HLA in healthy donors. From germline, CDR1 is SNHLY and CDR2 FYNNEI. The V gene lost 7 bases and the J gene lost 4 bases, with 19 bases spanning the gap. CDR3 length: 15 amino acids. Concerning this clone: As yet, its antigen is unknown.

Amplification used 60 Vbeta primers and 13 Jbeta primers. The assay was immunoSEQ multiplex PCR, and TCRdb's table has in-frame clones only and misses some. The sample gives 95,000 to 150,000 clones, 65% to 80% of which show up once; approximately 28% is in the top ten. The study, taken as a whole, reports: There were reportedly fewer N-insertions in an Asian-associated ancestry cluster than the roughly 700-donor mean, in a later analysis.

The TCR was taken from a man aged 55 to 70 in good health and CMV-seropositive. V usage is TRBV2 and J usage is TRBJ1-1, with D maybe TRBD1 (6 bases). The specimen sequenced was PBMCs. CDR3 in amino acids: CASTPQGQEITEAFF. The CDR3 DNA reads as TGTGCCAGCACCCCTCAGGGGCAGGAAATCACTGAAGCTTTCTTT.